This is a list of T cell receptor beta chains from one sample in a study of molecular identifiers for immune sequencing clone quantification. One entry per CDR3 protein, called by TCRdb with MiXCR from the PCR reads. Of 490,000 or so distinct CDR3 sequences in the sample, about a quarter were seen once. Sequenced sample: naive CD8+ T cells from blood, with Jurkat cell RNA spiked in. Receptors were obtained from a human donor in good health. Some libraries in this study had Jurkat cell RNA spiked in. Each CDR3 is given with its conserved first and last residue. D genes are given only for firm matches. Expanded clones get a size class; other rows say once, few or many, or leave the size out.

len	v_gene	d_gene	abundance	j_gene	CDR3aa	CDR3nt
11	TRBV29-1	NA	NA	TRBJ1-1	CSVLEGTEALF	TGCAGCGTTCTGGAGGGGACTGAAGCTCTCTTT
15	TRBV7-9	NA	NA	TRBJ1-4	CASSPGDATNEKLFF	TGTGCCAGCAGCCCCGGGGATGCAACTAATGAAAAACTGTTTTTT
16	TRBV25-1	NA	few	TRBJ2-3	CASSERFGSSTDTQYF	TGTGCCAGCAGTGAGAGGTTTGGCAGTAGCACAGATACGCAGTATTTT
16	TRBV4-3	TRBD1	many	TRBJ1-1	CASSQDSRGLGTEAFF	TGCGCCAGCAGCCAAGATTCGAGGGGGCTTGGCACTGAAGCTTTCTTT
15	TRBV6-1	NA	few	TRBJ1-5	CASSEARGSNQPQHF	TGTGCCAGCAGTGAAGCGCGGGGTAGCAATCAGCCCCAGCATTTT
14	TRBV10-3	NA	NA	TRBJ2-7	CAITPATGAYEQYF	TGTGCCATCACCCCTGCAACGGGAGCCTACGAGCAGTACTTC
16	TRBV20-1	TRBD2	few	TRBJ2-7	CSARDLGGGPHYEQYF	TGCAGTGCTAGAGATCTGGGCGGGGGGCCCCACTACGAGCAGTACTTC
19	TRBV11-2	NA	few	TRBJ1-4	CASSLFGATTYGENEKLFF	TGTGCCAGCAGCTTATTTGGGGCAACAACGTATGGCGAAAATGAAAAACTGTTTTTT
15	TRBV14	NA	NA	TRBJ2-2	CASSQAGARAGELFF	TGTGCCAGCAGCCAAGCCGGAGCGCGGGCCGGGGAGCTGTTTTTT
14	TRBV20-1	TRBD2	many	TRBJ2-7	CSASPSGSSYEQYF	TGCAGTGCTTCCCCCAGCGGGAGCTCCTACGAGCAGTACTTC
13	TRBV19	NA	few	TRBJ2-1	CASSESSYNEQFF	TGTGCCAGTAGTGAAAGCTCCTACAATGAGCAGTTCTTC
14	TRBV27	NA	NA	TRBJ1-1	CASSSGGREGEAFF	TGTGCCAGCAGTTCGGGAGGACGGGAGGGTGAAGCTTTCTTT
16	TRBV4-3	NA	few	TRBJ2-7	CASSQEFGRSSYEQYF	TGCGCCAGCAGCCAAGAGTTTGGCAGGAGTTCCTACGAGCAGTACTTC
15	TRBV4-3	TRBD1	many	TRBJ1-1	CASSQYRGMNTEAFF	TGCGCCAGCAGCCAATACAGGGGCATGAACACTGAAGCTTTCTTT
14	TRBV24-1	NA	few	TRBJ2-1	CATSDLLGSNEQFF	TGTGCCACCAGTGATTTATTAGGGAGCAATGAGCAGTTCTTC
18	TRBV5-1	NA	many	TRBJ2-5	CASSWVVTGPQNQETQYF	TGCGCCAGCAGCTGGGTGGTAACGGGACCGCAAAACCAAGAGACCCAGTACTTC
15	TRBV19	NA	NA	TRBJ1-1	CASSTWGGTKNEAFF	TGTGCCAGTAGTACATGGGGGGGGACAAAAAATGAAGCTTTCTTT
15	TRBV19	NA	NA	TRBJ2-6	CASTSGSSGANVLTF	TGTGCCAGTACCTCGGGGTCCTCTGGGGCCAACGTCCTGACTTTC
17	TRBV29-1	TRBD2	few	TRBJ2-1	CSVFLPLAGGLINEQFF	TGCAGCGTTTTTCTCCCCCTAGCGGGAGGTCTGATCAATGAGCAGTTCTTC
15	TRBV19	NA	NA	TRBJ1-5	CASSAWGDSNQPQHF	TGTGCCAGTAGTGCTTGGGGGGATAGCAATCAGCCCCAGCATTTT
15	TRBV11-2	NA	NA	TRBJ2-7	CASSLEIGTRYEQYF	TGTGCCAGCAGCTTAGAGATCGGGACGAGGTACGAGCAGTACTTC
14	TRBV9	NA	many	TRBJ2-5	CASSAGGLSETQYF	TGTGCCAGCAGCGCCGGCGGACTGTCAGAGACCCAGTACTTC
14	TRBV27	TRBD1	many	TRBJ2-7	CASSLGQGTYEQYF	TGTGCCAGCAGCTTGGGACAGGGGACCTACGAGCAGTACTTC
15	TRBV9	TRBD1	NA	TRBJ1-1	CASSAGDRAVTEALF	TGTGCCAGCAGCGCAGGGGACAGGGCGGTCACTGAAGCTCTCTTT
12	TRBV10-3	NA	many	TRBJ2-5	CAISEPQETQYF	TGTGCCATCAGTGAACCCCAAGAGACCCAGTACTTC
13	TRBV20-1	NA	NA	TRBJ2-7	CSASRSRNYEQYF	TGCAGTGCTAGTAGGTCTAGAAACTACGAGCAGTACTTC
16	TRBV7-9	NA	many	TRBJ2-3	CASSSSESGDTDTQYF	TGTGCCAGCAGCTCATCAGAAAGCGGAGACACAGATACGCAGTATTTT
16	TRBV4-1	NA	many	TRBJ2-3	CASSQDSGAYTDTQYF	TGCGCCAGCAGCCAAGACTCAGGGGCCTACACAGATACGCAGTATTTT
16	TRBV20-1	NA	few	TRBJ1-2	CSARDSTGLYFYGYTF	TGCAGTGCTAGAGATAGCACAGGGTTATATTTCTATGGCTACACCTTC
15	TRBV19	TRBD2	NA	TRBJ2-1	CASKSASGSSNEQFF	TGTGCCTCAAAGAGCGCTAGCGGGAGTTCCAATGAGCAGTTCTTC
14	TRBV10-3	TRBD2	NA	TRBJ2-3	CAIKGTSATEPQYF	TGTGCCATCAAGGGGACTAGCGCCACCGAGCCGCAGTATTTT
14	TRBV20-1	NA	many	TRBJ1-5	CSASVSRGGQPQHF	TGCAGTGCTAGCGTTAGCCGCGGGGGTCAGCCCCAGCATTTT
16	TRBV3-2	NA	few	TRBJ2-7	CASLPHRDRGNGEQYF	TGTGCCAGCCTCCCACACCGGGACAGGGGGAACGGCGAGCAGTACTTC
13	TRBV2	NA	NA	TRBJ2-7	CASSEWKGYEQYF	TGTGCCAGCAGTGAATGGAAGGGCTACGAGCAGTACTTC
17	TRBV20-1	TRBD2	NA	TRBJ2-7	CSAPYGLAAEVGYEQYF	TGCAGTGCTCCATACGGACTAGCGGCAGAGGTGGGCTACGAGCAGTACTTC
16	TRBV18	NA	NA	TRBJ1-1	CASSPQGQTTHTEAFF	TGTGCCAGCTCACCGCAGGGGCAAACTACTCACACTGAAGCTTTCTTT
14	TRBV19	NA	NA	TRBJ2-1	CASSSEGTYNEQFF	TGTGCCAGTAGTTCGGAGGGGACCTACAATGAGCAGTTCTTC
12	TRBV28	NA	many	TRBJ1-1	CASSLSALEAFF	TGTGCCAGCAGTTTATCAGCACTTGAAGCTTTCTTT
16	TRBV27	TRBD1	NA	TRBJ2-2	CASSLFRGLRAGELFF	TGTGCCAGCAGTTTATTCAGGGGGCTCAGGGCCGGGGAGCTGTTTTTT
15	TRBV19	NA	many	TRBJ2-4	CASSIGKGRLNIQYF	TGTGCCAGTAGTATAGGAAAAGGGCGACTAAACATTCAGTACTTC
15	TRBV12-3/TRBV12-4	TRBD1	NA	TRBJ1-5	CASSLGTESNQPQHF	TGTGCCAGCAGTTTGGGGACAGAAAGCAATCAGCCCCAGCATTTT
12	TRBV29-1	TRBD1	NA	TRBJ2-7	CSAGGSPYEQYF	TGCAGCGCAGGGGGCAGTCCATACGAGCAGTACTTC
16	TRBV6-5	TRBD1	NA	TRBJ2-5	CASSYDPGQGGESQYF	TGTGCCAGCAGTTACGACCCGGGACAGGGAGGGGAGTCCCAGTACTTC
17	TRBV2	TRBD2	few	TRBJ2-7	CASSENSPAGITYEQYF	TGTGCCAGCAGTGAAAACAGCCCAGCGGGGATAACCTACGAGCAGTACTTC
15	TRBV2	NA	NA	TRBJ2-2	CASTTFIANTGELFF	TGTGCCAGTACGACCTTCATCGCGAACACCGGGGAGCTGTTTTTT
14	TRBV6-2/TRBV6-3	TRBD1	few	TRBJ2-7	CASSYATGVHEQYF	TGTGCCAGCAGTTACGCGACAGGGGTCCACGAGCAGTACTTC
16	TRBV11-2	TRBD1	few	TRBJ2-1	CASSLALGQGLNEQFF	TGTGCCAGCAGCTTAGCTCTGGGACAGGGCCTGAATGAGCAGTTCTTC
13	TRBV6-2/TRBV6-3	TRBD1	many	TRBJ2-7	CASSYGTGQPLNF	TGTGCCAGCAGTTACGGGACAGGGCAGCCCCTGAACTTC
13	TRBV7-9	NA	many	TRBJ2-2	CASSLQGSGELFF	TGTGCCAGCAGTCTTCAGGGGTCCGGGGAGCTGTTTTTT
12	TRBV20-1	TRBD1	few	TRBJ1-2	CSARGDVYGYTF	TGCAGTGCCAGGGGGGATGTCTATGGCTACACCTTC
16	TRBV12-3/TRBV12-4	TRBD2	few	TRBJ2-5	CASRVRAGGLSETQYF	TGTGCCAGCAGGGTCCGAGCGGGGGGGCTGAGTGAGACCCAGTACTTC
13	TRBV15	NA	NA	TRBJ1-2	CATSSGAGDGYTF	TGTGCCACCAGCAGCGGAGCGGGGGATGGCTACACCTTC
16	TRBV9	TRBD2	many	TRBJ2-3	CASSVEGGRSTDTQYF	TGTGCCAGCAGCGTAGAGGGCGGGAGGAGCACAGATACGCAGTATTTT
13	TRBV29-1	NA	many	TRBJ2-3	CSVVSLATDTQYF	TGCAGCGTTGTTTCTCTAGCGACAGATACGCAGTATTTT